A selection of T cell receptor beta chains follows, all from one sample in a study of T cells in Graves' hyperthyroidism and ophthalmopathy. TCRdb re-called the multiplex PCR reads through MiXCR, storing one row per CDR3 protein. The sample carries 370,000 or so distinct CDR3 sequences, 20% to 30% recorded once. The sequencing input was blood. These receptors were collected from a man in his fifties with Graves' hyperthyroidism. Each CDR3 is given with its conserved first and last residue. Each record gives: CDR3 length, V gene, D gene, J gene, clone size, CDR3 protein, CDR3 DNA. A D gene is named only where the DNA matches it firmly. Not every row has a clone size; where given, it reads once, few, many or a size class.

cdr3_length: 14; v_call: TRBV30; d_call: TRBD2; j_call: TRBJ2-7; clone_size: few; cdr3_aa: CAWSVVAGAYEQYF; cdr3_nt: TGTGCCTGGAGTGTGGTAGCGGGAGCATACGAGCAGTACTTC
cdr3_length: 15; v_call: TRBV14; d_call: NA; j_call: TRBJ1-2; clone_size: NA; cdr3_aa: CASSQSGHPNYGYTF; cdr3_nt: TGTGCCAGCAGCCAATCAGGGCATCCAAACTATGGCTACACCTTC
cdr3_length: 14; v_call: TRBV6-2/TRBV6-3; d_call: TRBD2; j_call: TRBJ2-3; clone_size: NA; cdr3_aa: CASSITSGRDTQYF; cdr3_nt: TGTGCCAGCAGTATTACTAGCGGGAGAGATACGCAGTATTTT
cdr3_length: 14; v_call: TRBV19; d_call: NA; j_call: TRBJ1-5; clone_size: NA; cdr3_aa: CASSIDLGNQPQHF; cdr3_nt: TGTGCCAGTAGTATAGATCTGGGGAATCAGCCCCAGCATTTT
cdr3_length: 15; v_call: TRBV7-2; d_call: NA; j_call: TRBJ2-7; clone_size: few; cdr3_aa: CASSQDLGPAYEQYF; cdr3_nt: TGTGCCAGCAGCCAAGATCTGGGTCCCGCCTACGAGCAGTACTTC
cdr3_length: 16; v_call: TRBV6-5; d_call: TRBD2; j_call: TRBJ2-7; clone_size: NA; cdr3_aa: CASSYLPSGSFYEQYF; cdr3_nt: TGTGCCAGCAGTTACCTCCCTAGCGGGAGTTTTTATGAGCAGTACTTC
cdr3_length: 15; v_call: TRBV5-1; d_call: NA; j_call: TRBJ2-5; clone_size: NA; cdr3_aa: CANSLPAAPQETQYF; cdr3_nt: TGCGCCAACAGCTTGCCAGCGGCTCCTCAAGAGACCCAGTACTTC
cdr3_length: 18; v_call: TRBV12-3/TRBV12-4; d_call: TRBD1; j_call: TRBJ2-5; clone_size: many; cdr3_aa: CASSTGQVAYGFEETQYF; cdr3_nt: TGTGCCAGCAGTACTGGACAGGTCGCATACGGATTCGAAGAGACCCAGTACTTC
cdr3_length: 14; v_call: TRBV6-1; d_call: TRBD2; j_call: TRBJ2-7; clone_size: NA; cdr3_aa: CASRPGGSGYEQYF; cdr3_nt: TGTGCCAGCAGGCCCGGGGGTAGCGGGTACGAGCAGTACTTC
cdr3_length: 12; v_call: TRBV6-1; d_call: NA; j_call: TRBJ1-1; clone_size: many; cdr3_aa: CASSPEGLGAFF; cdr3_nt: TGTGCCAGCAGCCCGGAGGGACTTGGAGCTTTCTTT
cdr3_length: 13; v_call: TRBV5-1; d_call: TRBD2; j_call: TRBJ2-7; clone_size: few; cdr3_aa: CASSWTSEGEQYF; cdr3_nt: TGCGCCAGCAGCTGGACTAGCGAGGGTGAGCAGTACTTC
cdr3_length: 16; v_call: TRBV3-1; d_call: TRBD1; j_call: TRBJ1-2; clone_size: few; cdr3_aa: CASRHSGTVDNYGYTF; cdr3_nt: TGTGCCAGCAGACACAGCGGGACAGTCGATAACTATGGCTACACCTTC
cdr3_length: 14; v_call: TRBV10-3; d_call: NA; j_call: TRBJ2-7; clone_size: NA; cdr3_aa: CAISDPGQIDEQYF; cdr3_nt: TGTGCCATCAGTGACCCCGGACAGATCGACGAGCAGTACTTC
cdr3_length: 14; v_call: TRBV12-3/TRBV12-4; d_call: TRBD2; j_call: TRBJ2-1; clone_size: NA; cdr3_aa: CASSLSGRNSEQFF; cdr3_nt: TGTGCCAGCAGTCTTAGCGGGAGGAATAGCGAGCAGTTCTTC
cdr3_length: 14; v_call: TRBV19; d_call: TRBD1; j_call: TRBJ1-4; clone_size: NA; cdr3_aa: CASSMDRGTEKLFF; cdr3_nt: TGTGCCAGTAGTATGGACAGGGGGACCGAAAAACTGTTTTTT
cdr3_length: 16; v_call: TRBV12-3/TRBV12-4; d_call: NA; j_call: TRBJ1-1; clone_size: many; cdr3_aa: CASSLGARAMNTEAFF; cdr3_nt: TGTGCCAGCAGTTTAGGGGCCAGGGCAATGAACACTGAAGCTTTCTTT
cdr3_length: 14; v_call: TRBV9; d_call: NA; j_call: TRBJ2-1; clone_size: NA; cdr3_aa: CASSSVGHSNEQFF; cdr3_nt: TGTGCCAGCAGCTCCGTGGGTCACTCTAATGAGCAGTTCTTC
cdr3_length: 10; v_call: TRBV29-1; d_call: NA; j_call: TRBJ2-7; clone_size: NA; cdr3_aa: CSVHDYEQYF; cdr3_nt: TGCAGCGTTCACGATTACGAGCAGTACTTC
cdr3_length: 14; v_call: TRBV2; d_call: NA; j_call: TRBJ1-5; clone_size: many; cdr3_aa: CASSETVSNQPQHF; cdr3_nt: TGTGCCAGCAGTGAAACAGTTAGCAATCAGCCCCAGCATTTT
cdr3_length: 13; v_call: TRBV6-1; d_call: NA; j_call: TRBJ2-7; clone_size: few; cdr3_aa: CASRGGVGYEQYF; cdr3_nt: TGTGCCAGCCGAGGGGGGGTGGGCTACGAGCAGTACTTC
cdr3_length: 12; v_call: TRBV7-9; d_call: NA; j_call: TRBJ2-5; clone_size: few; cdr3_aa: CASGPIEETQYF; cdr3_nt: TGTGCCAGCGGCCCTATCGAAGAGACCCAGTACTTC
cdr3_length: 12; v_call: TRBV11-2; d_call: NA; j_call: TRBJ2-1; clone_size: many; cdr3_aa: CASSLGNNEQFF; cdr3_nt: TGTGCCAGCAGCTTAGGCAACAATGAGCAGTTCTTC
cdr3_length: 16; v_call: TRBV12-3/TRBV12-4; d_call: TRBD1; j_call: TRBJ2-7; clone_size: few; cdr3_aa: CASSRGPGQGKNEQYF; cdr3_nt: TGTGCCAGCAGTCGCGGCCCCGGACAGGGAAAGAACGAGCAGTACTTC
cdr3_length: 15; v_call: TRBV7-6; d_call: NA; j_call: TRBJ1-2; clone_size: NA; cdr3_aa: CASSLAGGPGEGPTF; cdr3_nt: TGTGCCAGCAGCTTAGCCGGCGGTCCAGGGGAGGGGCCCACCTTC
cdr3_length: 16; v_call: TRBV6-1; d_call: NA; j_call: TRBJ1-1; clone_size: NA; cdr3_aa: CASSEILGTANTEAFF; cdr3_nt: TGTGCCAGCAGTGAAATTTTGGGGACGGCTAACACTGAAGCTTTCTTT
cdr3_length: 16; v_call: TRBV11-2; d_call: NA; j_call: TRBJ1-1; clone_size: NA; cdr3_aa: CASSPEGRAGRTEAFF; cdr3_nt: TGTGCCAGCAGCCCCGAAGGTAGGGCAGGGCGGACTGAAGCTTTCTTT
cdr3_length: 16; v_call: TRBV12-3/TRBV12-4; d_call: TRBD2; j_call: TRBJ2-7; clone_size: NA; cdr3_aa: CASSLSRTSSSYEQYF; cdr3_nt: TGTGCCAGCAGTCTGTCACGGACTAGCAGTTCCTACGAGCAGTACTTC
cdr3_length: 17; v_call: TRBV6-1; d_call: NA; j_call: TRBJ1-4; clone_size: NA; cdr3_aa: CASSEFQGTTSRQKLFF; cdr3_nt: TGTGCCAGCAGTGAATTTCAGGGGACCACCTCCAGGCAAAAACTGTTTTTT
cdr3_length: 14; v_call: TRBV28; d_call: NA; j_call: TRBJ1-2; clone_size: many; cdr3_aa: CASSFGGHRRGYTF; cdr3_nt: TGTGCCAGCAGTTTTGGTGGACACCGGCGGGGCTACACCTTC
cdr3_length: 13; v_call: TRBV10-2; d_call: NA; j_call: TRBJ2-5; clone_size: few; cdr3_aa: CASSESVKGTQYF; cdr3_nt: TGCGCCAGCAGTGAGTCAGTAAAAGGGACCCAGTACTTC
cdr3_length: 16; v_call: TRBV2; d_call: TRBD2; j_call: TRBJ2-3; clone_size: many; cdr3_aa: CASSEGSGAWADTQYF; cdr3_nt: TGTGCCAGCAGTGAAGGTAGCGGGGCTTGGGCAGATACGCAGTATTTT
cdr3_length: 12; v_call: TRBV18; d_call: NA; j_call: TRBJ2-5; clone_size: many; cdr3_aa: CASSPTRETQYF; cdr3_nt: TGTGCCAGCTCCCCCACTAGAGAGACCCAGTACTTC
cdr3_length: 14; v_call: TRBV6-5; d_call: NA; j_call: TRBJ1-1; clone_size: few; cdr3_aa: CASSYSRENTEAFF; cdr3_nt: TGTGCCAGCAGTTACTCCAGGGAGAACACTGAAGCTTTCTTT
cdr3_length: 12; v_call: TRBV3-1; d_call: NA; j_call: TRBJ2-3; clone_size: NA; cdr3_aa: CASSRLASTQYF; cdr3_nt: TGTGCCAGCAGCCGCCTAGCGAGTACGCAGTATTTT
cdr3_length: 15; v_call: TRBV5-1; d_call: NA; j_call: TRBJ1-4; clone_size: NA; cdr3_aa: CASSLASRVDEKLFF; cdr3_nt: TGCGCCAGCAGCTTGGCGAGCAGGGTAGATGAAAAACTGTTTTTT
cdr3_length: 15; v_call: TRBV7-9; d_call: NA; j_call: TRBJ2-2; clone_size: NA; cdr3_aa: CASSLGYQKVGELFF; cdr3_nt: TGTGCCAGCAGCCTGGGATACCAGAAGGTCGGGGAGCTGTTTTTT
cdr3_length: 14; v_call: TRBV27; d_call: TRBD2; j_call: TRBJ2-1; clone_size: few; cdr3_aa: CASSYSGAYNEQFF; cdr3_nt: TGTGCCAGCAGTTACAGCGGGGCTTACAATGAGCAGTTCTTC
cdr3_length: 20; v_call: TRBV7-9; d_call: NA; j_call: TRBJ2-3; clone_size: NA; cdr3_aa: CASSQIPGQGLAGSTDTQYF; cdr3_nt: TGTGCCAGCAGCCAAATACCGGGACAGGGTCTAGCGGGCTCCACAGATACGCAGTATTTT
cdr3_length: 13; v_call: TRBV6-1; d_call: TRBD1; j_call: TRBJ1-2; clone_size: NA; cdr3_aa: CASRLQGAQGYTF; cdr3_nt: TGTGCCAGCAGGCTACAGGGGGCCCAAGGCTACACCTTC